Listed below are T cell receptor beta chains from one sample, sequenced in a study of shared clonotypes between healthy human individuals. Sequenced by immunoSEQ multiplex PCR; TCRdb stores in-frame clones only, minus some. This table holds approximately 1,500,000 clones, under 99% found once. The specimen sequenced was naive CD4+ T cells sorted from blood. Source of these receptors: a man aged 25-45 years in good health. CDR3s include the opening cysteine and the closing phenylalanine or tryptophan. A D gene is named only where the DNA matches it firmly. Clone size is shown for a subset of rows, as once, few, many or a class of expanded clone.

v_call clone_size d_call cdr3_aa
TRBV6-6 once - CASIEGVGGQFF
TRBV5-5 - TRBD1 CASSSKIVGTGGNEQFF
TRBV19 few TRBD1 CASRDRVAGSNQPQHF
TRBV4-2 - - CASSQDAGASPYEQYF
TRBV19 once - CATGQDVYEQYF
TRBV7-8 - TRBD1 CASSLTGTGFPEQYF
TRBV5-1 - - CASSSGLLNQETQYF
TRBV7-6 - - CASSLAGQPNQPQHF
TRBV6-5 - TRBD1 CASSYNLRTGDEKLFF
TRBV5-1 - - CASSLGRPNEKLFF
TRBV29-1 - TRBD1 CSARTGWEETQYF
TRBV6-1 - - CASSGRGWETQYF
TRBV5-4 once - CASSLVRPPGGNQPQHF
TRBV6-6 once TRBD2 CASSYSGRGAYEQYF
TRBV7-9 - TRBD1 CASSWTGGQETQYF
TRBV7-6 - TRBD2 CASSLLAGSTDTQYF
TRBV30 - TRBD1 CAWSRDRGTYEQYF
TRBV4-1 - - CASSPAIPRNQPQHF
TRBV7-9 - TRBD2 CASSTPSGSSYNEQFF
TRBV28 - - CASSETPDFSETQYF
TRBV6-6 - - CASRKDMGNQPQHF
TRBV7-8 - TRBD2 CASSLAETSGRPKYEQYF
TRBV7-9 once - CASSLVAGNEKLFF
TRBV11-2 - TRBD2 CASSLVDLAGTPSETQYF
TRBV7-2 - - CASSLGAGKETQYF
TRBV18 once - CASSPLSGPYNEQFF
TRBV19 - TRBD1 CASSSWTGVSNQPQHF
TRBV9 - - CASSVDLGDYEQYF
TRBV5-6 once TRBD2 CASSSLAGGNEQFF
TRBV7-3 - - CASSRAGSHLHNEQFF
TRBV29-1 - - CSVEKSTDTQYF
TRBV5-4 once - CASSLEGLGEKLFF
TRBV2 - - CASTSPGRGSYEQYF
TRBV10-3 - - CAISQTVSQFF
TRBV28 - TRBD2 CASRGRRLADTDTQYF
TRBV18 - - CASSPNSNYEQYF
TRBV10-1 - - CASSGASDREQFF
TRBV21-1 - - CASSKATGEKLFF
TRBV5-8 - - CASRLVYGYTF
TRBV7-3 once - CASSLRGSTDTQYF
TRBV6-5 - TRBD2 CASSHVAGAVGELFF
TRBV18 - - CASSPTDNYGYTF
TRBV7-9 - - CASSPWGSRYNEQFF
TRBV20-1 once - CSALGQETQYF
TRBV4-3 - - CASSRLPHTEAFF
TRBV9 - - CASSRVTTEAFF
TRBV29-1 - - CSVVAERVNSYEQYF
TRBV15 once TRBD2 CATRLAVRTDTQYF
TRBV28 - - CASESHTEAFF
TRBV18 - - CASSPRDEQYF
TRBV2 - - CASSYGTGNEKLFF
TRBV7-8 - - CASSSLSGTPNTEAFF
TRBV6-5 - TRBD2 CASRSSGSSYNEQFF